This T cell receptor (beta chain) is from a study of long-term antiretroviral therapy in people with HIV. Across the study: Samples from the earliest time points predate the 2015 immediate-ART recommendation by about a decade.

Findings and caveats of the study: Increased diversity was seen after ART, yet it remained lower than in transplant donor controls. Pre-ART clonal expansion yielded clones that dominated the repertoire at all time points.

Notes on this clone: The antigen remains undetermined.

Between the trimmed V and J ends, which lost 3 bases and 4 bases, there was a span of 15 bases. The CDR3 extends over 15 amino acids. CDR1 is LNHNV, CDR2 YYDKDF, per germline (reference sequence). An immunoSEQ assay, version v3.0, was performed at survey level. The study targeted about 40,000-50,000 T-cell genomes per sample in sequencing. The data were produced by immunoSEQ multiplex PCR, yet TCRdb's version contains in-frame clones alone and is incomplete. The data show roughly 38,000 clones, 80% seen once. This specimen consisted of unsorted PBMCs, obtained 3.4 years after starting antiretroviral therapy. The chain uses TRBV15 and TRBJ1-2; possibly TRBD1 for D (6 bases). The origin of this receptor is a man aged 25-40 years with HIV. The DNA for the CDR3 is TGTGCCACCAGCAGTGGTTGGGGGGCTGGCTATGGCTACACCTTC. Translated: CATSSGWGAGYGYTF.